This T cell receptor beta chain comes out of a study of T cells in Graves' hyperthyroidism and ophthalmopathy. Study-wide results and limits: Blood also carried most thyroid clonotypes expanded above 0.001.

Between the trimmed V and J ends, which lost 4 bases and 2 bases, there was a span of 13 bases. The CDR3 loop spans 14 amino acids. Per the germline V gene, CDR1 is SGHRS and CDR2 is YFSETQ. Comments on this clonotype: What it binds is unknown. The CDR3 ends on some other residue instead of the conserved phenylalanine or tryptophan, so this is likely a read error.

What was amplified from RNA transcripts were TCR beta CDR3 regions. Primed by the HTBI set, a first-round RT-PCR was run on the TCR CDR3. TCRdb reanalysed the multiplex PCR reads using MiXCR and keeps one entry per CDR3 protein. Among about 840,000 distinct CDR3 sequences listed, 38% were seen once. The specimen was blood. V usage is TRBV5-1 and J usage is TRBJ2-7; D is possibly TRBD1 (7 bases). The sequence derives from a man younger than 30 with Graves' hyperthyroidism. The CDR3 nucleotides read TGCGCCAGCAGCGGCGGGACAGAAGCCTACGAGCAGTACCTC. Encoded protein: CASSGGTEAYEQYL.